The clone carrying this T cell receptor (beta chain) has a handful of counts. TCRdb re-called the 5' RACE reads through MiXCR, storing one row per CDR3 protein. The sample shows under 250,000 distinct CDR3 sequences, roughly a tenth of them seen only once. The sample originates from a study of T-cell memory formation after mild COVID-19. The sequencing input was PBMCs or a T cell subset sorted from them (not recorded which). This TCR came from a man in his late teens or twenties who had mild COVID-19 (a few samples of this study predate the infection). Cell type and time point are not known.

CDR3 residues: CASSLAPGQGWNEQFF. CDR3 in DNA: TGTGCCAGCAGCTTGGCCCCGGGACAGGGGTGGAATGAGCAGTTCTTC. The chain recombines TRBV5-5 with TRBJ2-1; TRBD1 matches 10 bases. With 0 bases clipped from V and 7 bases from J, the junction kept 7 bases outside the gene matches. Germline loops: CDR1 SGHKS, CDR2 YYEKEE (reference sequence). The CDR3 extends over 16 amino acids. Looking up the rest from reference TRBV5-5 and TRBJ2-1 gives the full variable domain: DAGVTQSPTHLIKTRGQQVTLRCSPISGHKSVSWYQQVLGQGPQFIFQYYEKEERGRGNFPDRFSARQFPNYSSELNVNALLLGDSALYLCASSLAPGQGWNEQFFGPGTRLTVL.